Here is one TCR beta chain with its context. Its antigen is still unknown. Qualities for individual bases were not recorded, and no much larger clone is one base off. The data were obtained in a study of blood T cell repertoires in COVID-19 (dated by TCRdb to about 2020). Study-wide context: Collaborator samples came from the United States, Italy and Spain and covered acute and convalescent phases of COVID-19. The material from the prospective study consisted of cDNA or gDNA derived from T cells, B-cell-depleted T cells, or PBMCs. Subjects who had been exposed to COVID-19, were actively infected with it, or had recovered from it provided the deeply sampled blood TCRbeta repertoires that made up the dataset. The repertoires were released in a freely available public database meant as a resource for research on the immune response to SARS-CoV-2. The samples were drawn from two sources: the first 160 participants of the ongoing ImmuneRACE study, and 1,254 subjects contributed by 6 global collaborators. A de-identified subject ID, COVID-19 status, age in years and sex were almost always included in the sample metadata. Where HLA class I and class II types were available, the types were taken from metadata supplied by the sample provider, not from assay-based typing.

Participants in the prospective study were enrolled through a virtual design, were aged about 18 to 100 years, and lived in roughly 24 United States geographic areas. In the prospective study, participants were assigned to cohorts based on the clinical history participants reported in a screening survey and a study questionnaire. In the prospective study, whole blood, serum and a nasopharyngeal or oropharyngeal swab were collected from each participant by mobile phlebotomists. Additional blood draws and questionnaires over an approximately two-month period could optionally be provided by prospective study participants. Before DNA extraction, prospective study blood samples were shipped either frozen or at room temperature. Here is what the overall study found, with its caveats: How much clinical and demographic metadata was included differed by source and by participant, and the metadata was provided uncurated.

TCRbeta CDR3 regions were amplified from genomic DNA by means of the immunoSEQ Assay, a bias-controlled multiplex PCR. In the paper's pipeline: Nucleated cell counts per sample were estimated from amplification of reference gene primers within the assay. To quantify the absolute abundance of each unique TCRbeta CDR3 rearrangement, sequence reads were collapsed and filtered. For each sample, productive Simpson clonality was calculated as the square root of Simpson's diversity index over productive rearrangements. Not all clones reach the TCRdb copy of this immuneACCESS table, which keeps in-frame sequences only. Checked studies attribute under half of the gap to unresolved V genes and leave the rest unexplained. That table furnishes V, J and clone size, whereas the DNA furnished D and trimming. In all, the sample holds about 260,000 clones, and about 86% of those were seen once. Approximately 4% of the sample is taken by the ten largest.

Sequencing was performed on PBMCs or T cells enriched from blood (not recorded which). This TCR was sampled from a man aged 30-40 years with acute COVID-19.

The CDR3 is CASSLGLAGGPGGTDTQYF. Here is the DNA: TGTGCCAGCAGCTTGGGACTAGCGGGAGGGCCTGGTGGCACAGATACGCAGTATTTT. The rearranged chain carries TRBV7-3 and TRBJ2-3, with 16 bases matching TRBD2. As encoded in the germline V gene, CDR1 is SGHTA while CDR2 is FQGTGA. The CDR3 sequence holds 19 residues, the cysteine and phenylalanine included. Just CDR3 DNA is preserved here, 57 bases in frame from base 1. Trimmed from V: 3 bases; trimmed from J: 1 base; junction bases lacking a gene match: 7.